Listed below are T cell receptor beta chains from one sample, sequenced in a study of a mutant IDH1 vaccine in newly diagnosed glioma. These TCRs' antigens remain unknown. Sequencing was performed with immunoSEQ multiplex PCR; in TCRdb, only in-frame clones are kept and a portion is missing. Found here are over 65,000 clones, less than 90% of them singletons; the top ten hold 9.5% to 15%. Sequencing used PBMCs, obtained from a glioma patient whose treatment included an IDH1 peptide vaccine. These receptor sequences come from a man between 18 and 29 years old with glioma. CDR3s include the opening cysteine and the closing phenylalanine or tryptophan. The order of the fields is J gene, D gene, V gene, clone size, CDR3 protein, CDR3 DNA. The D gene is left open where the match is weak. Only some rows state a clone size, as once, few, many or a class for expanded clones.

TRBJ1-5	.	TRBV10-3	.	CAISESPILGSNQPQHF	TGTGCCATCAGTGAGTCGCCTATTTTAGGGAGCAATCAGCCCCAGCATTTT
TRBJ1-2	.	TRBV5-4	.	CASRSGGSPNNYGYTF	TGTGCCAGCAGAAGCGGGGGGTCCCCGAATAACTATGGCTACACCTTC
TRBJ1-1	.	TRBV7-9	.	CASSLVRFGAEAFF	TGTGCCAGCAGCTTAGTAAGGTTTGGCGCTGAAGCTTTCTTT
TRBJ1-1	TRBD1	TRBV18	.	CASSPWDRITEAFF	TGTGCCAGCTCACCATGGGACAGAATCACTGAAGCTTTCTTT
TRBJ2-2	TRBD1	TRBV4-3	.	CASSQTPGQEFTGELFF	TGCGCCAGCAGCCAAACCCCCGGACAGGAATTCACCGGGGAGCTGTTTTTT
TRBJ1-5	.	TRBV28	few	CASYSRAQNQPQHF	TGTGCCAGCTATTCCCGGGCCCAAAATCAGCCCCAGCATTTT
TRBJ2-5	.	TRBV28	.	CASIDPGKLGQYF	TGTGCCAGCATTGACCCCGGGAAGTTGGGCCAGTACTTC
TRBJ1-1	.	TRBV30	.	CAWSVGWGAATEAFF	TGTGCCTGGAGTGTTGGCTGGGGGGCCGCGACTGAAGCTTTCTTT
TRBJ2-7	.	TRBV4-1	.	CASSQVLLLGEQYF	TGCGCCAGCAGCCAAGTGCTTCTCCTGGGCGAGCAGTACTTC
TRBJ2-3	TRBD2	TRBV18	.	CASSPPRLAGGNADTQYF	TGTGCCAGCTCACCACCGAGACTAGCGGGGGGTAACGCAGATACGCAGTATTTT
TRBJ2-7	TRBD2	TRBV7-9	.	CASSLVLLAAYEQYF	TGTGCCAGCAGCTTAGTTCTACTAGCGGCCTACGAGCAGTACTTC
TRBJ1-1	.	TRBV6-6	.	CASSSGGTEAFF	TGTGCCAGCAGTTCGGGTGGCACTGAAGCTTTCTTT
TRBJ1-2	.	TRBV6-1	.	CASSSPNYGYTF	TGTGCCAGCAGCTCTCCTAACTATGGCTACACCTTC
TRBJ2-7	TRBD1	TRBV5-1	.	CASSLDGTDYEQYF	TGCGCCAGCAGCTTGGATGGGACAGACTACGAGCAGTACTTC
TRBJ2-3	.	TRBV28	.	CASSLVDTQYF	TGTGCCAGCAGCTTGGTAGATACGCAGTATTTT
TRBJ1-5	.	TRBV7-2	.	CASSRGTAANQPQHF	TGTGCCAGCAGCCGCGGGACCGCCGCGAATCAGCCCCAGCATTTT
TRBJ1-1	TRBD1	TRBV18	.	CASSHQGVNTEAFF	TGTGCCAGCTCTCATCAGGGGGTGAACACTGAAGCTTTCTTT